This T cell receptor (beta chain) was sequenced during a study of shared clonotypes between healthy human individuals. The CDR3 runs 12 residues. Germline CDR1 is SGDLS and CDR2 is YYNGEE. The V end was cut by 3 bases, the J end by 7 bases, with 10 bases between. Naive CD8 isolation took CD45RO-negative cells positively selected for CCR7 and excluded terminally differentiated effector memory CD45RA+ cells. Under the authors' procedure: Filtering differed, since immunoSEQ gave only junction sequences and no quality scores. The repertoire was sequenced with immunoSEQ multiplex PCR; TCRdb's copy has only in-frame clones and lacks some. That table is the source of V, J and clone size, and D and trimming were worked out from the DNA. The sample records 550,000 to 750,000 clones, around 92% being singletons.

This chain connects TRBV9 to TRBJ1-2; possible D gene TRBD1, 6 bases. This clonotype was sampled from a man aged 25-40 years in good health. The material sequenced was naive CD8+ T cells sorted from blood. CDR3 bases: TGTGCCAGCAGCGCCACAGGGATTGGCTACACCTTC. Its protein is CASSATGIGYTF.